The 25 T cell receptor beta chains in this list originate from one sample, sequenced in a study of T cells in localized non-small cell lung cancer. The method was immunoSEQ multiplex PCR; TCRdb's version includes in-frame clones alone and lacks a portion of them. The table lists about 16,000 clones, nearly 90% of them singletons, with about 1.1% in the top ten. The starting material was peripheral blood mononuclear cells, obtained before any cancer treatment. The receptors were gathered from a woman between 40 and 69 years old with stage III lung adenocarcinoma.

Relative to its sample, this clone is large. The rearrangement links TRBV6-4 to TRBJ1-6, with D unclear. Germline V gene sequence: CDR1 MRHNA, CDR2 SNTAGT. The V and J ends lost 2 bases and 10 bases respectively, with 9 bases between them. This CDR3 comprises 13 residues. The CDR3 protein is CASSDTPASPLHF. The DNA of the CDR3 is TGTGCCAGCAGTGACACGCCGGCGTCACCCCTCCACTTT.

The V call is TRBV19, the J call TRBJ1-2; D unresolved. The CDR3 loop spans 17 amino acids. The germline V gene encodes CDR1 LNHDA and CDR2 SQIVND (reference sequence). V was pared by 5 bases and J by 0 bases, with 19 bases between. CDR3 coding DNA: TGTGCCAGTAGTGGAAACCGATTGAGTGTGGCTAACTATGGCTACACCTTC. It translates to CASSGNRLSVANYGYTF.

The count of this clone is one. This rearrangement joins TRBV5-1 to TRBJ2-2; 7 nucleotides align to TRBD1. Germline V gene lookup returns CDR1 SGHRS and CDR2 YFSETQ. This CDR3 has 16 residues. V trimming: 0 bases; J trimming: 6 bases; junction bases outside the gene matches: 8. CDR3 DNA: TGCGCCAGCAGCTTGGAGGGACAGAAGGGCGCCGGGGAGCTGTTTTTT. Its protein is CASSLEGQKGAGELFF.

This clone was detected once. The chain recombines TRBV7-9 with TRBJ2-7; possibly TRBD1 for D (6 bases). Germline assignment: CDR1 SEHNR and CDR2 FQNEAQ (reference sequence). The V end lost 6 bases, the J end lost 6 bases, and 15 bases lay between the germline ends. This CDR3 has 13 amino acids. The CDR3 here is CASRPSGAGEQYF. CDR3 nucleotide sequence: TGTGCCAGCAGGCCCTCAGGGGCGGGCGAGCAGTACTTC.

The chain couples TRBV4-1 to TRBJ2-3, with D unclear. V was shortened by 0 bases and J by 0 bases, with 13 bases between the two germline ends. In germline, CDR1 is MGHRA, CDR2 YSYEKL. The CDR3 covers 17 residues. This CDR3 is CASSQDPPGTSTDTQYF. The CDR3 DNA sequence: TGCGCCAGCAGCCAAGATCCCCCAGGAACTAGCACAGATACGCAGTATTTT.

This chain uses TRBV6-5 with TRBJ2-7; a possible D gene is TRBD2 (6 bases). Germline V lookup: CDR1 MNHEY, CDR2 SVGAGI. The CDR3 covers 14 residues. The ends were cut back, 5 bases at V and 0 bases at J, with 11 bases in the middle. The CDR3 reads CASSRGVSSYEQYF. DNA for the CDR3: TGTGCCAGCAGTCGCGGGGTGTCCTCCTACGAGCAGTACTTC.

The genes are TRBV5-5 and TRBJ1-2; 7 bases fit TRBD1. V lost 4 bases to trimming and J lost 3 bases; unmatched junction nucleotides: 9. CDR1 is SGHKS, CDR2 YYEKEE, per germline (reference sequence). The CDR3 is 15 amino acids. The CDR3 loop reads CASSPDRAGHYGYTF. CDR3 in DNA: TGTGCCAGCAGCCCAGACAGGGCCGGTCACTATGGCTACACCTTC. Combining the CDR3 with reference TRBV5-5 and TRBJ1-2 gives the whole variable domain DAGVTQSPTHLIKTRGQQVTLRCSPISGHKSVSWYQQVLGQGPQFIFQYYEKEERGRGNFPDRFSARQFPNYSSELNVNALLLGDSALYLCASSPDRAGHYGYTFGSGTRLTVV.

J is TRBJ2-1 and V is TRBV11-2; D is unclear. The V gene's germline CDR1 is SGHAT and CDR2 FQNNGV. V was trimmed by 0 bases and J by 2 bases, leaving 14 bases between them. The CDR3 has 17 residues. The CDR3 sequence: CASSLDLRVTPYNEQFF. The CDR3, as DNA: TGTGCCAGCAGCTTAGATCTTCGGGTGACGCCCTACAATGAGCAGTTCTTC. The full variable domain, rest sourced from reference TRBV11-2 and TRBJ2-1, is EAGVAQSPRYKIIEKRQSVAFWCNPISGHATLYWYQQILGQGPKLLIQFQNNGVVDDSQLPKDRFSAERLKGVDSTLKIQPAKLEDSAVYLCASSLDLRVTPYNEQFFGPGTRLTVL.

The CDR3 reads CASSTQGNEQFF. For the CDR3, the DNA is TGTGCCAGCAGCACACAGGGTAATGAGCAGTTCTTC. The chain recombines TRBV7-9 with TRBJ2-1; D may be TRBD1 (6 bases). This CDR3 spans 12 amino acids. V was cut by 5 bases and J by 7 bases, with 9 bases left in between. CDR1 SEHNR and CDR2 FQNEAQ come from the germline V gene (reference sequence).

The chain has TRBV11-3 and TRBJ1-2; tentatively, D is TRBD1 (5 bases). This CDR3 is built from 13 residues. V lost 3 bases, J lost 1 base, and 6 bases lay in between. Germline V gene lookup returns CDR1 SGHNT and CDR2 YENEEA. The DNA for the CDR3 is TGTGCCAGCAGCTTCGGACATAACTATGGCTACACCTTC. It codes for CASSFGHNYGYTF.

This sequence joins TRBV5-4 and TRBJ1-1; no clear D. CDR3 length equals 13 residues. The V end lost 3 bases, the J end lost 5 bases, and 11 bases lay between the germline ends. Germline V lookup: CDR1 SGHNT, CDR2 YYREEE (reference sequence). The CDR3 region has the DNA TGTGCCAGCAGCTCGGCGCAGATTACTGAAGCTTTCTTT. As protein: CASSSAQITEAFF.

This chain's CDR3 is CASSQDSGANQPQHF. CDR3 nucleotide sequence: TGCGCCAGCAGCCAAGACTCCGGGGCCAATCAGCCCCAGCATTTT. The chain carries TRBV4-1 and TRBJ1-5; maybe TRBD1 (5 bases). This CDR3 comprises 15 residues. CDR1 is MGHRA, CDR2 YSYEKL, per germline. V was shortened by 0 bases and J by 3 bases, with 9 bases between the two germline ends.

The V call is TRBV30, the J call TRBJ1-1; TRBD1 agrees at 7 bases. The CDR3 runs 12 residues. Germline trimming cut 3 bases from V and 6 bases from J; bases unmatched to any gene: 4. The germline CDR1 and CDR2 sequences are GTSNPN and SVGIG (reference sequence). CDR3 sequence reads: CAWSPGTAEAFF. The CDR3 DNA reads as TGTGCCTGGAGCCCCGGGACAGCTGAAGCTTTCTTT.

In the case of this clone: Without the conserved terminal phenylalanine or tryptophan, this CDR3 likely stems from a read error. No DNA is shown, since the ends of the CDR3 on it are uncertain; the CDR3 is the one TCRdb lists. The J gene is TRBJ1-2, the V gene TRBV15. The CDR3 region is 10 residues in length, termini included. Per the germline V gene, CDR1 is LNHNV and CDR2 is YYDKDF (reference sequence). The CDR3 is CATSRAYADG.

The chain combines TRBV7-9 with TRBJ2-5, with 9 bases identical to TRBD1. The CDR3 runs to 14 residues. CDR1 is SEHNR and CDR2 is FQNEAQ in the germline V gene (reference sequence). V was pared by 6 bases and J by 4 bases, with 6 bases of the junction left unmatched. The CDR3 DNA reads TGTGCCAGCAGTTCAACAGGGGGCATAGAGACCCAGTACTTC. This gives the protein CASSSTGGIETQYF.

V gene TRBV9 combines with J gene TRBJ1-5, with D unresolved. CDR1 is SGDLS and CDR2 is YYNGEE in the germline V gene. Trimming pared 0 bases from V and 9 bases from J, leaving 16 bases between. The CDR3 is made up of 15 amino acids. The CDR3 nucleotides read TGTGCCAGCAGCGTAGGGTCAGGCGCCGGGTCGCCCCAGCATTTT. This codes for CASSVGSGAGSPQHF.

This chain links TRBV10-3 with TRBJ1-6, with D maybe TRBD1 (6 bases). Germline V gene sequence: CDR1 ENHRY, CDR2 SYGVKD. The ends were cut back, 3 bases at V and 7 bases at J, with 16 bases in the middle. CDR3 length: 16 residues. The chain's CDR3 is CAISDPDRTGNSPLHF. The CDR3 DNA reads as TGTGCCATCAGTGATCCTGACAGGACCGGGAATTCACCCCTCCACTTT.

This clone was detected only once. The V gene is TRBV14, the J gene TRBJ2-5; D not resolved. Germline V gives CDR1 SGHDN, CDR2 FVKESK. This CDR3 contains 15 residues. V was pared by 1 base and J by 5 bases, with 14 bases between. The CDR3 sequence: CASSQGQVPSETQYF. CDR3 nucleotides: TGTGCCAGCAGCCAAGGGCAGGTACCCTCGGAGACCCAGTACTTC.

DNA of the CDR3: TGTGCCAGCAGTTACTCGCAGGGTGGTGAGCAGTTCTTC. Translating gives CASSYSQGGEQFF. This rearrangement joins TRBV6-5 to TRBJ2-1; weak D call: TRBD1 (5 bases). Germline CDR1 MNHEY, CDR2 SVGAGI. The CDR3 runs to 13 residues. The ends were cut back, 0 bases at V and 9 bases at J, with 9 bases in the middle.

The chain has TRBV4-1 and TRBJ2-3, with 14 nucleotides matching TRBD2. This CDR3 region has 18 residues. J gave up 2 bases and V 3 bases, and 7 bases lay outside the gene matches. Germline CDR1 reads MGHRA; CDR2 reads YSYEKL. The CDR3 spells CASSQNMGLAGVTDTQYF. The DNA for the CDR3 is TGCGCCAGCAGCCAGAACATGGGACTAGCGGGGGTCACAGATACGCAGTATTTT.

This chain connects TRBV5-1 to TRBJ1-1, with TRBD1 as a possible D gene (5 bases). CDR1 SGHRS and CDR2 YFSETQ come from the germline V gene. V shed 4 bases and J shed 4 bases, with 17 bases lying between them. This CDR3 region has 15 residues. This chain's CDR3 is CASSTGTQEATEAFF. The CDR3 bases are TGCGCCAGCAGCACGGGGACCCAGGAGGCCACTGAAGCTTTCTTT.

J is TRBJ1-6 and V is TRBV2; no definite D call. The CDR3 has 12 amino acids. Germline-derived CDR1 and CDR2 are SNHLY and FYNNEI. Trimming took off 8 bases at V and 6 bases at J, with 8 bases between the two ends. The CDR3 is CASGVPNSPLHF. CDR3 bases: TGTGCCAGCGGAGTCCCTAATTCACCCCTCCACTTT.

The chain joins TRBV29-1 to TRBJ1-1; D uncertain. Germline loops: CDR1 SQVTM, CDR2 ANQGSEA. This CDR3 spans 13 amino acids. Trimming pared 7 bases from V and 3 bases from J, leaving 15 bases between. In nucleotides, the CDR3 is TGCAGCGCCGCACTCGGGCAGGACACTGAAGCTTTCTTT. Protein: CSAALGQDTEAFF.

The CDR3 spells CASSESASYGYTF. For the CDR3, the DNA is TGTGCCAGCAGTGAATCCGCCTCATATGGCTACACCTTC. V usage is TRBV2 and J usage is TRBJ1-2, with D uncertain. The CDR3 has 13 amino acids. Trimming took off 2 bases at V and 5 bases at J, with 9 bases between the two ends. CDR1 SNHLY and CDR2 FYNNEI come from the germline V gene. Filled out from reference TRBV2 and TRBJ1-2, the complete variable domain reads EPEVTQTPSHQVTQMGQEVILRCVPISNHLYFYWYRQILGQKVEFLVSFYNNEISEKSEIFDDQFSVERPDGSNFTLKIRSTKLEDSAMYFCASSESASYGYTFGSGTRLTVV.

CDR3 residues: CASSQSGTGGLEQYF. The CDR3 region has the DNA TGTGCCAGCAGCCAAAGTGGGACAGGGGGTCTCGAGCAGTACTTC. The chain couples TRBV7-9 to TRBJ2-7, with 11 bases identical to TRBD1. Germline values: CDR1 SEHNR, CDR2 FQNEAQ (reference sequence). The CDR3 is 15 amino acids. V gave up 5 bases and J gave up 6 bases; unmatched junction bases: 9.